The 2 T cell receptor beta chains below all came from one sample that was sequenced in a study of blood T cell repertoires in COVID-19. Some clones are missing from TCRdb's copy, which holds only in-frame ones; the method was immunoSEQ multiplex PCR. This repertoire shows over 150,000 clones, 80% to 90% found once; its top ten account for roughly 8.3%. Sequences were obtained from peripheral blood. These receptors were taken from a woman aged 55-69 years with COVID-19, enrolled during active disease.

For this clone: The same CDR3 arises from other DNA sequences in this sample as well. CDR3 DNA sequence: TGTGCCAGCAGGGGACAGGGGGGCAATCAGCCCCAGCATTTT. This sequence encodes CASRGQGGNQPQHF. The chain is built from TRBV6-5 and TRBJ1-5; TRBD1 matches at 11 bases. The CDR3 contains 14 residues. Losses at the gene ends were 6 bases for V and 2 bases for J; bases not matched to a gene: 0. Germline values: CDR1 MNHEY, CDR2 SVGAGI.

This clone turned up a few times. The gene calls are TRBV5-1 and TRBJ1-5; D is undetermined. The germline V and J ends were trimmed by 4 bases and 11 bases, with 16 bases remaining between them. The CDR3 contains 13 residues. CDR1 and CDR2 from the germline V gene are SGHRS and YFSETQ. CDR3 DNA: TGCGCCAGCAGCAGAGAGCCTTCGTTGGCCCAGCATTTT. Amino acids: CASSREPSLAQHF.